This T cell receptor beta chain was observed in a study of shared clonotypes between healthy human individuals. Assay: immunoSEQ multiplex PCR; the TCRdb copy retains only in-frame clones and omits some. The sample yields about 2 million clones, roughly 94% seen once. From germline, CDR1 is SGDLS and CDR2 YYNGEE. Trimming at V came to 4 bases and at J to 5 bases, leaving 8 bases not matched to a gene. This CDR3 spans 16 amino acids. Input material: naive CD4+ T cells sorted from blood. The subset here: CD45RA+ positively selected. This clonotype was sampled from a man aged 18 to 35 in good health. The chain employs TRBV9 and TRBJ2-2; TRBD2 matches at 10 bases. CDR3: CASSLTGTSDTGELFF. DNA of the CDR3: TGTGCCAGCAGCCTTACCGGGACTAGCGATACCGGGGAGCTGTTTTTT.